These T cell receptor beta chains were read from a single sample in a study of tumor-infiltrating lymphocytes in primary liver carcinoma. TCRdb passed the multiplex PCR reads through MiXCR, listing each CDR3 protein once. The sample consists of tens of thousands of distinct CDR3 sequences, around 66% of them appearing once. Source material: tumor-adjacent normal liver tissue. The receptor source for this set is a man between 40 and 49 years old with primary liver carcinoma and hepatitis B virus infection. Each CDR3 is given with its conserved first and last residue. The order of the fields is V gene, J gene, D gene, clone size, CDR3 DNA, CDR3 protein. D genes are given only for firm matches. A clone size is listed for some rows: how often the clone was seen (once, few, many), or a class if it is expanded.

TRBV10-3,TRBJ1-5,TRBD1,few,TGTGCCACGGCCGGGACAGACCAGGCGCCCCAGCATTTT,CATAGTDQAPQHF
TRBV28,TRBJ1-5,NA,NA,TGTGCCAGCGGTTTACTGAGCGGACCGGATACGCAGCATTTT,CASGLLSGPDTQHF
TRBV28,TRBJ2-3,TRBD2,once,TGTACCAGCAGTTTGGGGGGACTAGTCACAGATACGCAGTGTTTT,CTSSLGGLVTDTQCF
TRBV28,TRBJ2-5,NA,NA,TGTGCCAGCAGTCCCCCTACCCCGACAGCTTGGGAGACCCAGTACTTC,CASSPPTPTAWETQYF
TRBV29-1,TRBJ1-1,NA,once,TGCAGCGTTGCCCCAGGGTGGGGGATGGACACTGAAGCTTTCTTT,CSVAPGWGMDTEAFF
TRBV6-2/TRBV6-3,TRBJ2-7,NA,many,TGTGCCAGCAGTTACATGTCTCGGGACGAGCAGTACTTC,CASSYMSRDEQYF
TRBV29-1,TRBJ2-3,NA,NA,TGCAGCGTTGAAGGAGGGCTAGCACAGCAGTATTTT,CSVEGGLAQQYF
TRBV20-1,TRBJ2-1,TRBD2,NA,TGCAGTGCTAGGACTAGCGGGAGGCCAGAGCAGTTCTTC,CSARTSGRPEQFF
TRBV4-2,TRBJ2-2,NA,NA,TGTGCTAGCAGCACAGGAGGTTACACCGGGAAGCTGTTTTTT,CASSTGGYTGKLFF
TRBV11-2,TRBJ2-1,TRBD2,NA,TGTGCCAGCGGCCTAACCGGGACTAGAGGGGACAATGAGCAGTTCTTC,CASGLTGTRGDNEQFF